The clone carrying this TCR beta chain came up many times. CDR3 length: 16 amino acids. Germline loops: CDR1 PRHDT, CDR2 FYEKMQ (reference sequence). Deletions cut 1 base from V and 2 bases from J, with 12 bases between. These data come from a study of regulatory T cells in long-lasting Graves disease. Time point in this sample: newly diagnosed GD, antithyroid drugs for less than 3 months. The TCR library was made from RNA that had been extracted from PBMCs in TRIzol. Combining iRepertoire HTBI primers with Arm-PCR of CDR3 regions, the authors built TCR beta libraries. Methods used by the authors: Samples collectively showed approximately 62 TRBV and around 15 TRBJ segments. TCRdb redid the calling of the multiplex PCR reads with MiXCR, one entry per CDR3 protein. Here the V and J calls rest on TCRdb's processing, not on the authors' analysis. Among 350,000 to 550,000 distinct CDR3 sequences, about 16% were seen once, and the ten largest hold around 15%.

A further study also used this sample, focusing on T cells in Graves' hyperthyroidism and ophthalmopathy.

The chain couples TRBV13 to TRBJ2-1; no clear D gene. This TCR was sampled from a woman between 25 and 40 years old with Graves disease. The specimen comprised peripheral blood mononuclear cells (PBMCs), sampled at new diagnosis, from a patient treated with antithyroid drugs. CDR3 amino acids: CASSLVARSTYNEQFF. The CDR3 nucleotides are TGTGCCAGCAGCTTAGTTGCCAGAAGCACCTACAATGAGCAGTTCTTC.